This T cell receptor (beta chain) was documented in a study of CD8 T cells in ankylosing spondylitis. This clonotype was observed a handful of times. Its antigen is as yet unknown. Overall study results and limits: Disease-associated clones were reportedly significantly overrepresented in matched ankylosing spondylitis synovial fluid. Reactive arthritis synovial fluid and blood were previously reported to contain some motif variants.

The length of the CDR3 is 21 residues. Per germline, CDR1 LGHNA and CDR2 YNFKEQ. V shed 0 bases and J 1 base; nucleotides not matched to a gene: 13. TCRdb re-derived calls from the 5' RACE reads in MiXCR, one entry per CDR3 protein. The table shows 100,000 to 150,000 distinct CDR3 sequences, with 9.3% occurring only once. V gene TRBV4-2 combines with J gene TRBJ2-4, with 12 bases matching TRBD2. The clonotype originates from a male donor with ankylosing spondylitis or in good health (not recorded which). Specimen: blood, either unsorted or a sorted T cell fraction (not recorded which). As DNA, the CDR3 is TGTGCCAGCAGCCAAGATCGGGCTAGCGGGAGGGAGGGGCTGGCCAAAAACATTCAGTACTTC. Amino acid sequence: CASSQDRASGREGLAKNIQYF.